These 3 T cell receptor beta chains share one sample of origin, sequenced in a study of cytomegalovirus exposure and HLA in healthy donors. PCR involved 60 Vbeta and 13 Jbeta primers. Libraries were prepared by immunoSEQ multiplex PCR; TCRdb keeps only in-frame clonotypes and omits some of them. The sample yields 100,000 to 150,000 clones, under 90% seen once. Sequenced: PBMCs. All receptors derive from a woman aged 40 to 50 in good health and CMV-seronegative.

The chain combines TRBV29-1 with TRBJ1-2, with D possibly TRBD1 on 6 matching bases. V dropped 4 bases and J dropped 2 bases, with 14 bases sitting between them. Germline loops: CDR1 SQVTM, CDR2 ANQGSEA. There are 14 residues in the CDR3. CDR3 in DNA: TGCAGCGTTGGGGTCTTGCAGGGGAACTATGGCTACACCTTC. It translates to CSVGVLQGNYGYTF.

This rearrangement joins TRBV7-8 to TRBJ2-7; weak D call: TRBD1 (5 bases). The CDR3 has 15 amino acids. With 5 bases removed from V and 4 bases from J, the gap between germline ends came to 18 bases. Germline V gene data show CDR1 as SGHVS and CDR2 as FQNEAQ. The CDR3 coding sequence is TGTGCCAGCAGCCGACAAGACAGTGCAGGTTACGAGCAGTACTTC. Amino acid sequence: CASSRQDSAGYEQYF. Variable domain in full (rest from reference TRBV7-8 and TRBJ2-7): GAGVSQSPRYKVAKRGQDVALRCDPISGHVSLFWYQQALGQGPEFLTYFQNEAQLDKSGLPSDRFFAERPEGSVSTLKIQRTQQEDSAVYLCASSRQDSAGYEQYFGPGTRLTVT.

This clone turned up a few times. One junction end does not reproduce the germline sequence, and a read error may be involved. The chain uses TRBV28 and TRBJ2-7, with TRBD1 identical over 7 bases. Germline CDR1 MDHEN, CDR2 SYDVKM. The CDR3 loop spans 15 amino acids. CDR3 amino acids: CSSSFSDRVEGEQYF. The CDR3 region has the DNA TGTTCCAGCAGTTTCTCCGACAGGGTTGAAGGCGAGCAGTACTTC.